This T cell receptor (beta chain) was documented in a study of CXCR3-negative and CXCR3-positive naive CD8 T cells. Triplicates of about 280,000 cells were sorted from each CD8+ T cell subset. As regards this clonotype: Its matching antigen is unknown.

The study's findings and limits: Fresh PBMCs served for most assays, and CXCR3 expression fell partially after cryopreservation. For naive cells, CXCR3-negative and CXCR3-positive subsets had similar TRBV-TRBJ usage; for memory cells, usage differed. Diversity was high in both naive subsets and much lower in memory cells.

The CDR3 length is 13 residues. Germline CDR1 and CDR2: MDHEN and SYDVKM. TRB cDNA libraries were made by UMI-labeled 5' RACE. No DNA is given; TCRdb re-called the 5' RACE reads and lists each CDR3 protein once. The ten most abundant clones cover 0.45% to 0.55% of a sample with some 130,000 distinct CDR3 sequences. The sequencing input was naive CXCR3- CD8+ T cells from blood. Stated subset: CD45RO-CCR7+CD27+CD95- naive CD8+ T cells lacking CXCR3 (TNR3-). This receptor was taken from a human donor in good health. Some clones in this sample may be carry-over from other donors' samples. The genes are TRBV28 and TRBJ2-3. The CDR3: CASSLTVADTQYF.